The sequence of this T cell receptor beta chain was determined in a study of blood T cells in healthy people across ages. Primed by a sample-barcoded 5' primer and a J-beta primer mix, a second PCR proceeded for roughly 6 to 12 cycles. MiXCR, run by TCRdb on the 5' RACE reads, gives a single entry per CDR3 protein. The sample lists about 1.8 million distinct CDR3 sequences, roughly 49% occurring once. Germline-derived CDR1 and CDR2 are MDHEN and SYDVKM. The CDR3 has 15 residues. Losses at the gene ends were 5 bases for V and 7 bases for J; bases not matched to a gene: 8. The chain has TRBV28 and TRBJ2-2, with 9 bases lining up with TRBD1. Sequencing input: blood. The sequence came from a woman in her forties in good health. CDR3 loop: CASSPRDRAIGELFF. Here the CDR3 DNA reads TGTGCCAGCAGTCCCCGGGACAGGGCGATCGGGGAGCTGTTTTTT. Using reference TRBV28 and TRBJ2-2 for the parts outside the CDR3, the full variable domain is DVKVTQSSRYLVKRTGEKVFLECVQDMDHENMFWYRQDPGLGLRLIYFSYDVKMKEKGDIPEGYSVSREKKERFSLILESASTNQTSMYLCASSPRDRAIGELFFGEGSRLTVL.